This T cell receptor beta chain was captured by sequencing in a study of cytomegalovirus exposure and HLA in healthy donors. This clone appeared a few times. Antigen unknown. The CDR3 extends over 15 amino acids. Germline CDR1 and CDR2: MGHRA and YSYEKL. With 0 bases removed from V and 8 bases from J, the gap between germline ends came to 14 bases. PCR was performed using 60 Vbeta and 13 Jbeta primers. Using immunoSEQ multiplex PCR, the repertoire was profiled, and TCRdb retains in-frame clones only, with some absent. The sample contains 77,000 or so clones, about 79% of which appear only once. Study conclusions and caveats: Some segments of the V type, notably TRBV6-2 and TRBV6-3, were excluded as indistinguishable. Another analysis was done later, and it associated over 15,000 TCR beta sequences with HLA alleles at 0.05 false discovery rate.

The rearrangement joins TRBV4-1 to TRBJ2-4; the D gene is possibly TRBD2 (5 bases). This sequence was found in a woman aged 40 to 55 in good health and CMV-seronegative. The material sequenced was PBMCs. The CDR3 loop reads CASSQEPGFGYIQYF. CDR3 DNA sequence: TGCGCCAGCAGCCAAGAGCCGGGATTCGGGTACATTCAGTACTTC.